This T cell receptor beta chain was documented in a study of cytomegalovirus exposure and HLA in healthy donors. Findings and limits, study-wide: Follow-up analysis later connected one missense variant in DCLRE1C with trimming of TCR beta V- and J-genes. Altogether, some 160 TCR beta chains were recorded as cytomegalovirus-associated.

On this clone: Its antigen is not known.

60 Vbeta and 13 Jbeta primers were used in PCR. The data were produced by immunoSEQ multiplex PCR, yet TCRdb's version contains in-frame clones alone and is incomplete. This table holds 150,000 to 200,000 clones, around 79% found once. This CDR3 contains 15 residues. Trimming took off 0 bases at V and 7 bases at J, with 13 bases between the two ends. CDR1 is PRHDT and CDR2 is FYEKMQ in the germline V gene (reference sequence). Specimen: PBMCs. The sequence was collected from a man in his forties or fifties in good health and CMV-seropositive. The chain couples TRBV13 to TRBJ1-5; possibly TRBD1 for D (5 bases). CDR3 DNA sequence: TGTGCCAGCAGCTTAGGGAGGGGCGGGGGACAGCCCCAGCATTTT. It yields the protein CASSLGRGGGQPQHF.